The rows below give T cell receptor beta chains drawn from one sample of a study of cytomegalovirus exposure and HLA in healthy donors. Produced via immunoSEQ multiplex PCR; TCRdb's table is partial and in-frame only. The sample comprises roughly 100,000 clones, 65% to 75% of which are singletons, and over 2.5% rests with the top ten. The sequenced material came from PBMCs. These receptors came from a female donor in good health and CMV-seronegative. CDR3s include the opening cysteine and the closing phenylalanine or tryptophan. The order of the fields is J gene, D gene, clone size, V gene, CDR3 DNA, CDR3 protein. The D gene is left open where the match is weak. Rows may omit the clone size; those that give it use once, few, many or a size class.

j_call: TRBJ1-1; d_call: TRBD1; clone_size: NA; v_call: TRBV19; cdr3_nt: TGTGCCAGTACACAGGGGCGAGGCACTGAAGCTTTCTTT; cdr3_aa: CASTQGRGTEAFF
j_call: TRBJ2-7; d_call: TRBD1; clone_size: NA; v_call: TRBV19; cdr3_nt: TGTGCCAGTAGTCCGAGACAGGGTATATACGAGCAGTACTTC; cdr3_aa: CASSPRQGIYEQYF
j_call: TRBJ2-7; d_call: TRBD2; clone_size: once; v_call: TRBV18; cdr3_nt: TGTGCCAGCTCACCGGCGGGAGGAACAGTTGAGCAGTACTTC; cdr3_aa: CASSPAGGTVEQYF
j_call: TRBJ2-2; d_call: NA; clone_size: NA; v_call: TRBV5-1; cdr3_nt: TGCGCCAGCATTCAAGGGACTCAGTTAAACACCGGGGAGCTGTTTTTT; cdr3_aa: CASIQGTQLNTGELFF
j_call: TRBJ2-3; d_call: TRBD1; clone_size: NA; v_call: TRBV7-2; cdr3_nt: TGTGCCAGCAGCTTATCGGGACAGAACACAGATACGCAGTATTTT; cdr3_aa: CASSLSGQNTDTQYF
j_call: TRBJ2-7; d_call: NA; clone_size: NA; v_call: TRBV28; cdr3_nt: TGTGCCAGCAGTTTAAGAGGGATGCGGTCCTCCTCTAGCTCCTACGAGCAGTACTTC; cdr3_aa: CASSLRGMRSSSSSYEQYF
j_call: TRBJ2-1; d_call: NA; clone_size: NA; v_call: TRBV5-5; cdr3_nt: TGTGCCAGCAGCCGGACGGGACTGACCTACAATGAGCAGTTCTTC; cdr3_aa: CASSRTGLTYNEQFF
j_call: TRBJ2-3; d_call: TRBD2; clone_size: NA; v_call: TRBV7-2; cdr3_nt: TGTGCCAGCCTATTGGCTAGCGGAACAGATACGCAGTATTTT; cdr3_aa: CASLLASGTDTQYF
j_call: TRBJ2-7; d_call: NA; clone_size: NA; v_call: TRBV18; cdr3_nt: TGTGCCAGCACACCGACCTACGGATCAGGCTACGAGCAGTACTTC; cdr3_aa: CASTPTYGSGYEQYF
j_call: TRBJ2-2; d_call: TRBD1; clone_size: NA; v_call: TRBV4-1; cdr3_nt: TGCGCCAGCAGTCAAGAATCTTCGGGACAGGGCGCCACCGGGGAGCTGTTTTTT; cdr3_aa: CASSQESSGQGATGELFF
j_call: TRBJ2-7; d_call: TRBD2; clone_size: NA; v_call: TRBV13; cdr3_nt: TGTGCCAGCAGCCCCCGCGGGAGATCCTACGAGCAGTACTTC; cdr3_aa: CASSPRGRSYEQYF
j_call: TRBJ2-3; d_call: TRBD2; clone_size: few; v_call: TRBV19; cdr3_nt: TGTGCCAGTAGCGGGGCGGGAGGGCCTTGGGGCACAGATACGCAGTATTTT; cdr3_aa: CASSGAGGPWGTDTQYF
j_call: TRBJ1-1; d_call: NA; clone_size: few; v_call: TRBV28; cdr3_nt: TGTGCCAGCAGTTTAGGTTCGACAAAAGAAGCTTTCTTT; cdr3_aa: CASSLGSTKEAFF
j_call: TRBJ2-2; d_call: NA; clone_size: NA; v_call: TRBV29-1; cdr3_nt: TGCAGCGTTGCCGATTTCGCCTACCCCGGGGAGCTGTTTTTT; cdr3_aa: CSVADFAYPGELFF
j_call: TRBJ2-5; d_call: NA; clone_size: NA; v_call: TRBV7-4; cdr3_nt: TGTGCCAGCAGCTTGAGAAACCCCACGAAGACCCAGTACTTC; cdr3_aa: CASSLRNPTKTQYF
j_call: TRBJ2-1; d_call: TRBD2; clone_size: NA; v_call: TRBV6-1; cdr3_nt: TGTGCCAGCAGTCACGGGACTAGCGTCATCTTC; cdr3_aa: CASSHGTSVIF
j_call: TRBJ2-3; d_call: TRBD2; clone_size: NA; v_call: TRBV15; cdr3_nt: TGTGCCACCAGCAGGCATAGCGGGAGCACAGATACGCAGTATTTT; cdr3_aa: CATSRHSGSTDTQYF
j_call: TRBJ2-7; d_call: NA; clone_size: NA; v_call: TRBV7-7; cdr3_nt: TGTGCCAGCAGCCTCGGACTAAACTACGAGCAGTACTTC; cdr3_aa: CASSLGLNYEQYF
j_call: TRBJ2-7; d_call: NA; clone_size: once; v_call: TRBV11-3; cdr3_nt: TGTGCCAGCAGCATCAGGATCTACGAGCAGTACTTC; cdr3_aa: CASSIRIYEQYF
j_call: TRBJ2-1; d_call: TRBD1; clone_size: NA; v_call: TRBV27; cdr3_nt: TGTGCCAGCAGTTTAGGGGACAGGGGTTCCGCTGAGCAGTTCTTC; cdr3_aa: CASSLGDRGSAEQFF
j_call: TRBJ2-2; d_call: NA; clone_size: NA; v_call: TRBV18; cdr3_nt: TGTGCCAGCTCAGGGGAGATACGGCCCGAGATGGGGGAGCTGTTTTTT; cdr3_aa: CASSGEIRPEMGELFF
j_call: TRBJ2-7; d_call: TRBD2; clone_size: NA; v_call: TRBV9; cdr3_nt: TGTGCCAGCAGCCGACGGGCGCGGGAGGGCGGGGAGTACGAGCAGTACTTC; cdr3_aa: CASSRRAREGGEYEQYF
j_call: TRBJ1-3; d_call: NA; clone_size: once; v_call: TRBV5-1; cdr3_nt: TGCGCCAGCAGCTTGGTAGGGGCCAGCTCTGGAAACACCATATATTTT; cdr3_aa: CASSLVGASSGNTIYF
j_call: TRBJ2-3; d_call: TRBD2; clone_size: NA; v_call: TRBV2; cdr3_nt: TGTGCCAGCAGTCCCGGGACTAGCGGGCGACATACGCAGTATTTT; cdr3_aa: CASSPGTSGRHTQYF
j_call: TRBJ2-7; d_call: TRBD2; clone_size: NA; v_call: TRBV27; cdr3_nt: TGTGCCAGAAAAATCCCCGTTAGCGGGAGGAAGGAGCAGTACTTC; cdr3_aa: CARKIPVSGRKEQYF
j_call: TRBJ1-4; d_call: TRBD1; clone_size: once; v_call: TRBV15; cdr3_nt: TGTGCCACCAGCAGCGGGACAGGGTCAAGTGAAAAACTGTTTTTT; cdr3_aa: CATSSGTGSSEKLFF
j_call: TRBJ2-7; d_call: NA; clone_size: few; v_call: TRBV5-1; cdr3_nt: TGCGCCAGCAGCTCACTAACTAGACTAGACTACGAGCAGTACTTC; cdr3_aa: CASSSLTRLDYEQYF
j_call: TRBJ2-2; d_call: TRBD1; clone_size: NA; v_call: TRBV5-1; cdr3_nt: TGCGCCAGCAGCAAATCCCCCCGACAGGGTATAGACTTTAACACCGGGGAGCTATTTTTT; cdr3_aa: CASSKSPRQGIDFNTGELFF
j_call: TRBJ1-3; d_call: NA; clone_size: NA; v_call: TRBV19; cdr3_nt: TGTGCCAGTAGTACGACAGACTCTGGAAACACCATATATTTT; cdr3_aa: CASSTTDSGNTIYF
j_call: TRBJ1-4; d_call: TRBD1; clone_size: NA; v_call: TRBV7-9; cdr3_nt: TGTGCCAGCAGCTCCGACAGGGGGCGCATTGAAAAACTGTTTTTT; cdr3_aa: CASSSDRGRIEKLFF
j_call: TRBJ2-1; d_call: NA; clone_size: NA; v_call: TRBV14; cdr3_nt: TGTGCCAGCAGCCTCATCAATGAGCAGTTCTTC; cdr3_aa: CASSLINEQFF
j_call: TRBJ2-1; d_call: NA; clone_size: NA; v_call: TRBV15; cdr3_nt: TGTGCCACCAGCTACGTCCTCAGCTCCTACAATGAGCAGTTCTTC; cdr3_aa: CATSYVLSSYNEQFF
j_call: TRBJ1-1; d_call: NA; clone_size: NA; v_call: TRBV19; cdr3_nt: TGTGCCAGTAGTATAGACAGGGCGGCCACTGAAGCTTTCTTT; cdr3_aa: CASSIDRAATEAFF
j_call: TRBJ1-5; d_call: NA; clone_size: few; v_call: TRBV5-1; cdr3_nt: TGCGCCAGCAGCTTGGTGGGTCCGGGGCCCCAGCATTTT; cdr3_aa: CASSLVGPGPQHF
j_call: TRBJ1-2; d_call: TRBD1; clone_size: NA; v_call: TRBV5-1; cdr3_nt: TGCGCCAGCAGCTTGTCGGGACAGGCGCCGGAGGGCTACACCTTC; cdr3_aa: CASSLSGQAPEGYTF
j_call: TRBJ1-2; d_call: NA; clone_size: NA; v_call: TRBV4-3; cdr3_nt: TGCGCCAGCAGCCAAGATTGGCAGATTAACTATGGCTACACCTTC; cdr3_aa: CASSQDWQINYGYTF
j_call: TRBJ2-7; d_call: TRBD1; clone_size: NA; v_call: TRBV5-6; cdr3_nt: TGTGCCAGCAGCTCCGGGACAGGGACCTACGAGCAGTACTTC; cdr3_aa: CASSSGTGTYEQYF